One and the same sample provided the 32 T cell receptor beta chains below, sequenced in a study of CD4 T cells in relation to SARS-CoV-2 and coronaviruses. These TCRs' antigens remain unknown. Repertoires were generated with immunoSEQ multiplex PCR, while TCRdb's copy carries only in-frame clones and drops some. The sample lists approximately 17,000 clones; 79% were seen once. The unexposed donors gave CD4+ T cells in about 2010-2019, prior to COVID-19. The cells were cultured for over eight days before CD4+ T cells were isolated. Sequenced sample: CD4+ T cells from PBMCs, cultured in vitro. Every receptor here comes from a human donor in good health.

The V gene is TRBV18, the J gene TRBJ2-3; D not resolved. CDR1 and CDR2 from the germline V gene are KGHSH and LQKENI. V was clipped by 8 bases and J by 3 bases, with 9 bases between them. CDR3 size: 12 residues. The CDR3 DNA follows: TGTGCCAGCACATCTTTGACAGATACGCAGTATTTT. Its protein is CASTSLTDTQYF.

The gene calls are TRBV30 and TRBJ2-3; D remains ambiguous. This CDR3 comprises 16 residues. Germline V gene data show CDR1 as GTSNPN and CDR2 as SVGIG (reference sequence). Trimming took 0 bases from V and 0 from J, leaving 13 bases between them. CDR3 loop: CAWSVLVVGSTDTQYF. The CDR3 DNA sequence: TGTGCCTGGAGTGTACTGGTGGTAGGAAGCACAGATACGCAGTATTTT.

The chain uses TRBV29-1 and TRBJ2-7; D uncertain. Per germline, CDR1 SQVTM and CDR2 ANQGSEA. There are 12 residues in the CDR3. Trimming removed 3 bases from V and 0 bases from J, with 6 bases in between. The CDR3 region is CSVELNSYEQYF. The CDR3 nucleotides are TGCAGCGTTGAGCTTAACTCCTACGAGCAGTACTTC.

This chain uses TRBV29-1 with TRBJ1-1; D is perhaps TRBD1 (6 bases). V lost 7 bases and J lost 4, with 16 bases in between. This CDR3 comprises 13 residues. Germline V lookup: CDR1 SQVTM, CDR2 ANQGSEA. The CDR3 DNA sequence: TGCAGCGCCAACGGAGGGGGGACCACTGAAGCTTTCTTT. Translating it yields CSANGGGTTEAFF. Full variable domain (rest looked up from reference TRBV29-1 and TRBJ1-1): SAVISQKPSRDICQRGTSLTIQCQVDSQVTMMFWYRQQPGQSLTLIATANQGSEATYESGFVIDKFPISRPNLTFSTLTVSNMSPEDSSIYLCSANGGGTTEAFFGQGTRLTVV.

CDR3 nucleotide sequence: TGTGCCAGCAGCCTGACAGAAGCTTCCTACGAGCAGTACTTC. Protein product: CASSLTEASYEQYF. The chain is built from TRBV6-5 and TRBJ2-7, with D tentatively TRBD1 (5 bases). CDR3 length: 14 residues. Trimming took 6 bases from V and 1 from J, leaving 13 bases between them. Germline CDR1 and CDR2: MNHEY and SVGAGI.

This chain joins TRBV5-6 and TRBJ1-6; no firm D call. Trimming pared 0 bases from V and 10 bases from J, leaving 8 bases between. CDR1 is SGHDT and CDR2 is YYEEEE in the germline V gene. This CDR3 has 13 amino acids. The CDR3 region has the DNA TGTGCCAGCAGCTTGGAGCAGAACTCACCCCTCCACTTT. The encoded protein is CASSLEQNSPLHF.

The count of this clone is one. CDR3 region: CASSPLTWGLAGGITDTQYF. The CDR3 DNA is TGCGCCAGCAGCCCCCTTACCTGGGGACTAGCGGGAGGGATCACAGATACGCAGTATTTT. This rearrangement joins TRBV5-1 to TRBJ2-3; 16 bases agree with TRBD2. Unmatched junction bases numbered 13, after V lost 4 bases and J lost 2 bases. Germline CDR1 SGHRS, CDR2 YFSETQ. The CDR3 consists of 20 residues.

CDR3 DNA: TGCAGCGTTTCGGGTTTAGCCTACGAGCAGTACTTC. Amino acid sequence: CSVSGLAYEQYF. This chain connects TRBV29-1 to TRBJ2-7; D gene unclear. V was clipped by 5 bases and J by 2 bases, with 10 bases between them. Germline values: CDR1 SQVTM, CDR2 ANQGSEA. The CDR3 loop spans 12 amino acids.

By sample fraction, this clone is large. Mismatch with germline at one junction end may stem from a read error. This chain links TRBV12-3 or TRBV12-4 with TRBJ2-2; tentative D call: TRBD1 (6 bases). This CDR3 contains 11 residues. Here the CDR3 DNA reads TGTGCCAGCAGTTTAAAGGACAGAGGCTCTTTT. Protein product: CASSLKDRGSF.

This chain joins TRBV30 and TRBJ2-7, with 8 bases matching TRBD1. The CDR3 contains 15 residues. Germline V gene sequence: CDR1 GTSNPN, CDR2 SVGIG (reference sequence). The J segment lost 4 bases and the V segment lost 5 bases, leaving 13 bases of the junction unmatched. In nucleotides, the CDR3 is TGTGCCTGGGCGACAGGGGACCCTAGCTTGTACGAGCAGTACTTC. It specifies CAWATGDPSLYEQYF.

The CDR3 loop reads CASSPSLNFGNTIYF. Written as DNA, the CDR3 is TGTGCCAGCAGCCCATCCTTGAATTTTGGAAACACCATATATTTT. The chain recombines TRBV5-4 with TRBJ1-3, with D unclear. Germline V CDR1 and CDR2: SGHNT, YYREEE (reference sequence). This CDR3 comprises 15 residues. Trimming removed 4 bases at V and 3 bases at J, with 14 bases between.

The J gene is TRBJ2-5, the V gene TRBV4-1, with 10 bases matching TRBD2. The CDR3 spans 16 residues. V was clipped by 0 bases and J by 6 bases; unmatched bases: 7. CDR1 is MGHRA and CDR2 is YSYEKL in the germline V gene. The CDR3 sequence is CASSQEPSSGGKTQYF. Here the CDR3 DNA reads TGCGCCAGCAGCCAAGAACCTTCTAGCGGGGGAAAGACCCAGTACTTC.

This chain uses TRBV18 with TRBJ1-1, with D unresolved. The V end lost 5 bases, the J end lost 0 bases, and 7 bases lay between the germline ends. Germline lookup yields CDR1 KGHSH and CDR2 LQKENI. The CDR3 totals 13 residues. CDR3 protein: CASSTGMNTEAFF. The CDR3 DNA sequence: TGTGCCAGCTCAACGGGGATGAACACTGAAGCTTTCTTT. Looking up the rest from reference TRBV18 and TRBJ1-1 gives the full variable domain: NAGVMQNPRHLVRRRGQEARLRCSPMKGHSHVYWYRQLPEEGLKFMVYLQKENIIDESGMPKERFSAEFPKEGPSILRIQQVVRGDSAAYFCASSTGMNTEAFFGQGTRLTVV.

This chain joins TRBV11-1 and TRBJ1-3, with a possible D match to TRBD1 (6 bases). Germline V lookup: CDR1 SGHAT, CDR2 FQDESV (reference sequence). The CDR3 runs to 15 residues. The germline V and J ends were trimmed by 3 bases and 0 bases, with 9 bases remaining between them. The CDR3 here is CASSLDSYSGNTIYF. The CDR3 bases are TGTGCCAGCAGCTTGGACAGTTACTCTGGAAACACCATATATTTT.

This sequence joins TRBV10-3 and TRBJ1-2; 8 bases fit TRBD1. V lost 11 bases and J lost 1; bases outside the gene matches: 3. Germline CDR1 ENHRY, CDR2 SYGVKD. This CDR3 is 12 amino acids long. CDR3 sequence: CAVQGDNYGYTF. The DNA of the CDR3 is TGTGCCGTACAGGGGGATAACTATGGCTACACCTTC.

The chain employs TRBV6-6 and TRBJ2-5, with a weak D call TRBD1 (5 bases). Germline values: CDR1 MNHNY, CDR2 SVGAGI (reference sequence). Trimming took off 6 bases at V and 5 bases at J, with 19 bases between the two ends. The CDR3 has 15 amino acids. The CDR3 DNA reads as TGTGCCAGCAGGTCCGACCATCCTAACAGGGAGACCCAGTACTTC. It translates to CASRSDHPNRETQYF.

The chain couples TRBV11-2 to TRBJ1-5; D is unresolved. Trimming shortened V by 2 bases and J by 3 bases, and 5 bases separated the two germline ends. The CDR3 contains 13 residues. Germline V gives CDR1 SGHAT, CDR2 FQNNGV. In DNA form, the CDR3 reads TGTGCCAGCAGCTTAATGTTCAATCAGCCCCAGCATTTT. Its protein product is CASSLMFNQPQHF.

This chain's CDR3 is CASSYGLSGWAGQYF. The CDR3 nucleotides are TGTGCCAGCAGTTACGGACTATCGGGGTGGGCGGGGCAGTACTTC. The chain is built from TRBV7-2 and TRBJ2-7, with D maybe TRBD2 (6 bases). This CDR3 has 15 amino acids. Germline CDR1 SGHTA, CDR2 FQGNSA. Trimming removed 6 bases from V and 9 bases from J, with 24 bases in between.

The chain has TRBV4-1 and TRBJ1-5, with D uncertain. The V and J ends lost 1 base and 10 bases respectively, with 14 bases between them. CDR3 length equals 14 residues. Germline V CDR1 and CDR2: MGHRA, YSYEKL. CDR3 residues: CASSQVLLGGPQHF. The CDR3 DNA reads TGCGCCAGCAGCCAAGTACTTTTAGGAGGACCCCAGCATTTT.

This clone appeared a single time. The chain combines TRBV27 with TRBJ2-2, with 7 positions matching TRBD1. This CDR3 comprises 14 residues. The V segment lost 6 bases and the J segment 4 bases; nucleotides outside the gene matches: 5. CDR1 and CDR2 from the germline V gene are MNHEY and SMNVEV (reference sequence). CDR3 DNA sequence: TGTGCCAGCAGGATGACAGGGATCACCGGGGAGCTGTTTTTT. Its translation: CASRMTGITGELFF.

The CDR3 region is CATYWGGSGGTIYF. The DNA of the CDR3 is TGTGCCACCTACTGGGGGGGTTCGGGAGGCACCATATATTTT. The gene calls are TRBV6-5 and TRBJ1-3; tentatively, D is TRBD1 (5 bases). The CDR3 has 14 residues. V was pared by 10 bases and J by 9 bases, with 22 bases between. Germline V gives CDR1 MNHEY, CDR2 SVGAGI.

The genes are TRBV21-1 and TRBJ2-1; the table's D call, TRBD2, was not checked against the DNA. TRBV21-1 counts as a pseudogene. This CDR3 has 18 residues. The CDR3 bases are TGTGCCAGCAGCAAAGGCGGACTAGCGGGAGGCCGAAACAATGAGCAGTTCTTC. This encodes CASSKGGLAGGRNNEQFF.

The V call is TRBV5-8, the J call TRBJ1-5; D is undetermined. There are 16 residues in the CDR3. Germline values: CDR1 SGHTS, CDR2 YDEGEE. Trimming stripped 0 bases from V and 0 bases from J, with 10 bases between. CDR3 region: CASSLAKAGSNQPQHF. Here the CDR3 DNA reads TGTGCCAGCAGCTTGGCCAAGGCAGGTAGCAATCAGCCCCAGCATTTT.

This chain links TRBV6-5 with TRBJ1-1; D unresolved. The length of the CDR3 is 14 residues. The V gene's germline CDR1 is MNHEY and CDR2 SVGAGI. V dropped 7 bases and J dropped 2 bases, with 14 bases sitting between them. In DNA, the CDR3 is TGTGCCAGCACCGCCCGGCGGGATAACACTGAAGCTTTCTTT. Translated, it gives CASTARRDNTEAFF.

V and J are TRBV2 and TRBJ2-3; a possible D gene is TRBD1 (6 bases). The germline CDR1 and CDR2 sequences are SNHLY and FYNNEI. V was pared by 4 bases and J by 2 bases, with 13 bases between. This CDR3 is 15 amino acids long. CDR3 sequence (DNA): TGTGCCAGCAGTGTGTCAGGGGTATACACAGATACGCAGTATTTT. Translation: CASSVSGVYTDTQYF.

CDR3 sequence (DNA): TGTGCCAGCAGCTTAAGGGGGACTGAAGCTTTCTTT. Its protein is CASSLRGTEAFF. The V call is TRBV7-9, the J call TRBJ1-1; D may be TRBD1 (6 bases). V was cut by 2 bases and J by 5 bases, with 6 bases left in between. CDR3 length: 12 residues. Germline V gene data show CDR1 as SEHNR and CDR2 as FQNEAQ (reference sequence).

This clone was counted only a few times. Here the CDR3 DNA reads TGTGCCAGCAGCGCCAGGGGGCCTAATGAAAAACTGTTTTTT. This encodes CASSARGPNEKLFF. The V gene is TRBV3-1 (or the pseudogene TRBV3-2), the J gene TRBJ1-4; 8 nucleotides agree with TRBD1. The germline V gene has CDR1 LGHDT and CDR2 YNNKEL (reference sequence). The CDR3 runs to 14 residues. With V trimmed by 5 bases and J by 3 bases, 2 bases remained unmatched.

The chain has TRBV11-1 and TRBJ1-2; D remains ambiguous. Trimming stripped 5 bases from V and 8 bases from J, with 12 bases between. The CDR3 runs to 12 residues. CDR1 SGHAT and CDR2 FQDESV come from the germline V gene (reference sequence). Here the CDR3 reads CASSGPVRGYTF. The CDR3 DNA reads TGTGCCAGCAGCGGACCTGTGCGGGGCTACACCTTC.

The V call is TRBV9, the J call TRBJ2-1; D ambiguous. The CDR3 is made up of 17 amino acids. Germline-derived CDR1 and CDR2 are SGDLS and YYNGEE. The V end was cut by 3 bases, the J end by 3 bases, with 19 bases between. The CDR3 DNA reads TGTGCCAGCAGCGCCAAGTTGAGAAGCGACCACTACAATGAGCAGTTCTTC. This encodes CASSAKLRSDHYNEQFF. Drawing the rest from reference TRBV9 and TRBJ2-1, the complete variable domain is DSGVTQTPKHLITATGQRVTLRCSPRSGDLSVYWYQQSLDQGLQFLIQYYNGEERAKGNILERFSAQQFPDLHSELNLSSLELGDSALYFCASSAKLRSDHYNEQFFGPGTRLTVL.

The chain employs TRBV7-2 and TRBJ2-2; no clear D. This CDR3 has 16 amino acids. Per the germline V gene, CDR1 is SGHTA and CDR2 is FQGNSA. V was pared by 0 bases and J by 1 base, with 9 bases between. CDR3 bases: TGTGCCAGCAGCTTAGCTCCGTTAAGGAACACCGGGGAGCTGTTTTTT. Its protein is CASSLAPLRNTGELFF.

This chain connects TRBV2 to TRBJ2-1; no clear D gene. The CDR3 is 15 residues long. Trimming shortened V by 3 bases and J by 2 bases, and 11 bases separated the two germline ends. Looked up from germline, CDR1 is SNHLY and CDR2 is FYNNEI. CDR3: CASSDFSRAYNEQFF. CDR3 nucleotides: TGTGCCAGCAGTGATTTTAGCCGGGCCTACAATGAGCAGTTCTTC. Complete variable domain (other parts from reference TRBV2 and TRBJ2-1): EPEVTQTPSHQVTQMGQEVILRCVPISNHLYFYWYRQILGQKVEFLVSFYNNEISEKSEIFDDQFSVERPDGSNFTLKIRSTKLEDSAMYFCASSDFSRAYNEQFFGPGTRLTVL.

This rearrangement joins TRBV6-5 to TRBJ1-2; D is perhaps TRBD1 (5 bases). From germline, CDR1 is MNHEY and CDR2 SVGAGI. This CDR3 has 13 amino acids. V lost 0 bases and J lost 5, with 7 bases in between. This CDR3 reads CASSYSGVYGYTF. The CDR3 DNA reads as TGTGCCAGCAGTTACTCAGGGGTTTATGGCTACACCTTC.